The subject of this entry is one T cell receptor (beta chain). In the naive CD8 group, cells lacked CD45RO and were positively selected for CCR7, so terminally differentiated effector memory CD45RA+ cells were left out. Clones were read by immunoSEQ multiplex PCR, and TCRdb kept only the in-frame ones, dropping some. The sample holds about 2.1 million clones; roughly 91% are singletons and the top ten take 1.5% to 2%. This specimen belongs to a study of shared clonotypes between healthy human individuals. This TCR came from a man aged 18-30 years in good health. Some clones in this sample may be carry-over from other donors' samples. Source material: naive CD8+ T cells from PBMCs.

CDR3 sequence (DNA): TGTGCCAGCAGCAAGGGGTCTTGGGAGCAGTACTTC. Translated, it gives CASSKGSWEQYF. V is TRBV13 and J is TRBJ2-7, with a possible D match to TRBD1 (5 bases). The CDR3 is 12 residues long. With 5 bases removed from V and 7 bases from J, the gap between germline ends came to 12 bases. From germline, CDR1 is PRHDT and CDR2 FYEKMQ (reference sequence).